Below, 20 T cell receptor beta chains from the same sample are listed, as sequenced in a study of blood T cell repertoires in COVID-19. Repertoires were generated with immunoSEQ multiplex PCR, while TCRdb's copy carries only in-frame clones and drops some. Altogether 120,000 to 150,000 clones are present, roughly 84% being singletons, with the ten largest covering 7% to 9.5%. Sequences were obtained from peripheral blood. The source is a young man with COVID-19, enrolled during active disease.

This chain joins TRBV18 and TRBJ2-7; tentative D call: TRBD1 (6 bases). Germline CDR1 is KGHSH and CDR2 is LQKENI. V lost 4 bases to trimming and J lost 4 bases, with 17 bases between them. The CDR3 is 15 residues long. The chain's CDR3 is CASSLQGRSLYEQYF. The CDR3 DNA reads as TGTGCCAGCTCACTACAGGGACGGAGCTTATACGAGCAGTACTTC.

The genes are TRBV28 and TRBJ2-1; 7 bases agree with TRBD2. Germline V CDR1 and CDR2: MDHEN, SYDVKM. Trimming cost V 1 base and J 6 bases; bases outside gene matches: 9. The CDR3 is 16 amino acids. CDR3 in amino acids: CASSLSSPGGANEQFF. Written as DNA, the CDR3 is TGTGCCAGCAGTTTATCTAGTCCGGGAGGTGCCAATGAGCAGTTCTTC. Full variable domain (missing parts from reference TRBV28 and TRBJ2-1): DVKVTQSSRYLVKRTGEKVFLECVQDMDHENMFWYRQDPGLGLRLIYFSYDVKMKEKGDIPEGYSVSREKKERFSLILESASTNQTSMYLCASSLSSPGGANEQFFGPGTRLTVL.

The chain couples TRBV27 to TRBJ2-7, with TRBD2 as a possible D gene (5 bases). The germline V gene has CDR1 MNHEY and CDR2 SMNVEV (reference sequence). The CDR3 contains 16 residues. The V end lost 0 bases, the J end lost 6 bases, and 18 bases lay between the germline ends. The CDR3 sequence is CASSLSGGLVSGEQYF. In DNA, the CDR3 is TGTGCCAGCAGTTTATCAGGAGGTCTTGTCAGCGGCGAGCAGTACTTC.

The V gene is TRBV4-1, the J gene TRBJ2-1; possible D gene TRBD1, 5 bases. The V gene's germline CDR1 is MGHRA and CDR2 YSYEKL. This CDR3 spans 14 amino acids. Trimming cost V 1 base and J 4 bases, with 8 bases left between them. The CDR3 DNA sequence: TGCGCCAGCAGCCAAGTAGGGGTTTACAATGAGCAGTTCTTC. Translated: CASSQVGVYNEQFF.

J is TRBJ2-7 and V is TRBV11-1; possible D gene TRBD1, 6 bases. V was shortened by 5 bases and J by 2 bases, with 19 bases between the two germline ends. Germline-derived CDR1 and CDR2 are SGHAT and FQDESV (reference sequence). The CDR3 is 16 residues long. This chain's CDR3 is CASSPLRDTLTYEQYF. Written as DNA, the CDR3 is TGTGCCAGCAGCCCATTACGGGACACCCTAACCTACGAGCAGTACTTC. Based on the CDR3 plus reference TRBV11-1 and TRBJ2-7, the full variable domain is EAEVAQSPRYKITEKSQAVAFWCDPISGHATLYWYRQILGQGPELLVQFQDESVVDDSQLPKDRFSAERLKGVDSTLKIQPAELGDSAMYLCASSPLRDTLTYEQYFGPGTRLTVT.

The rearrangement links TRBV28 to TRBJ1-5, with D possibly being TRBD1 (6 bases). The CDR3 loop spans 17 amino acids. Germline lookup yields CDR1 MDHEN and CDR2 SYDVKM. Trimming removed 2 bases from V and 2 bases from J, with 16 bases in between. The CDR3 is CASSLITGSWGNQPQHF. The DNA for the CDR3 is TGTGCCAGCAGTTTAATTACAGGGTCGTGGGGCAATCAGCCCCAGCATTTT.

The genes are TRBV28 and TRBJ2-7; 7 bases match TRBD2. The CDR3 contains 17 residues. The junction had 14 bases not matched to a gene; V was cut back by 1 base and J by 5 bases. Per the germline V gene, CDR1 is MDHEN and CDR2 is SYDVKM. The CDR3 sequence is CASSLSQPGLTPHEQYF. The DNA for the CDR3 is TGTGCCAGCAGTTTATCACAACCGGGACTAACTCCCCACGAGCAGTACTTC.

This chain uses TRBV7-2 with TRBJ1-2, with 9 bases aligning to TRBD1. Losses at the gene ends were 3 bases for V and 5 bases for J; bases not matched to a gene: 7. The CDR3 has 15 amino acids. Germline CDR1 and CDR2: SGHTA and FQGNSA. The CDR3 loop reads CASSFGTGSRYGYTF. For the CDR3, the DNA is TGTGCCAGCAGCTTCGGGACAGGGTCGAGATATGGCTACACCTTC.

The J gene is TRBJ2-5, the V gene TRBV19; maybe TRBD1 (6 bases). The CDR3 consists of 16 residues. Between the trimmed V and J ends, which lost 5 bases and 1 base, there was a span of 17 bases. CDR1 and CDR2 (germline): LNHDA, SQIVND (reference sequence). CDR3 sequence reads: CASSPRRQVVQETQYF. The CDR3 bases are TGTGCCAGTAGTCCGCGGAGACAGGTAGTCCAAGAGACCCAGTACTTC.

The chain has TRBV2 and TRBJ2-5, with D unresolved. V was shortened by 3 bases and J by 5 bases, with 10 bases between the two germline ends. Germline assignment: CDR1 SNHLY and CDR2 FYNNEI. The CDR3 loop spans 13 amino acids. This CDR3 reads CASSELEMETQYF. The CDR3 DNA follows: TGTGCCAGCAGTGAGTTGGAGATGGAGACCCAGTACTTC.

V is TRBV5-1 and J is TRBJ2-1, with TRBD2 as a possible D gene (5 bases). V dropped 4 bases and J dropped 8 bases, with 13 bases sitting between them. CDR3 length equals 13 residues. Germline values: CDR1 SGHRS, CDR2 YFSETQ. DNA of the CDR3: TGCGCCAGCAGCCTAGGACGGCGGGATGAGCAGTTCTTC. Translation gives CASSLGRRDEQFF.

V gene TRBV6-5 combines with J gene TRBJ2-7; tentative D call: TRBD1 (7 bases). The length of the CDR3 is 14 residues. The germline CDR1 and CDR2 sequences are MNHEY and SVGAGI. Trimming removed 7 bases at V and 3 bases at J, with 16 bases between. The CDR3: CASKYRQGGYEQYF. The DNA of the CDR3 is TGTGCCAGCAAATACCGGCAGGGGGGCTACGAGCAGTACTTC.

V usage is TRBV28 and J usage is TRBJ1-1; the D gene is possibly TRBD1 (6 bases). The CDR3 has 13 amino acids. Germline CDR1 is MDHEN and CDR2 is SYDVKM. Trimming left V 3 bases short and J 6 bases short, with 11 bases between. The CDR3, as DNA: TGTGCCAGCAGTTTTGCGGGGGCTCCTGAAGCTTTCTTT. Its translation: CASSFAGAPEAFF. Complete variable domain (other parts from reference TRBV28 and TRBJ1-1): DVKVTQSSRYLVKRTGEKVFLECVQDMDHENMFWYRQDPGLGLRLIYFSYDVKMKEKGDIPEGYSVSREKKERFSLILESASTNQTSMYLCASSFAGAPEAFFGQGTRLTVV.

The V gene is TRBV6-5, the J gene TRBJ1-2; 8 nucleotides line up with TRBD1. CDR1 MNHEY and CDR2 SVGAGI come from the germline V gene. Trimming cost V 5 bases and J 3 bases; bases outside gene matches: 2. This CDR3 region has 13 residues. CDR3 region: CASSQQGDYGYTF. CDR3 sequence (DNA): TGTGCCAGCAGTCAACAGGGGGACTATGGCTACACCTTC.

The chain uses TRBV3-1 (or the pseudogene TRBV3-2) and TRBJ1-5; no clear D gene. From germline, CDR1 is LGHDT and CDR2 YNNKEL (reference sequence). With 0 bases removed from V and 0 bases from J, the gap between germline ends came to 12 bases. The CDR3 loop spans 17 amino acids. This chain's CDR3 is CASSQDPPGDSNQPQHF. CDR3 coding DNA: TGTGCCAGCAGCCAAGATCCTCCAGGCGATAGCAATCAGCCCCAGCATTTT.

This clone was counted between two and nine times. The V and J genes are TRBV19 and TRBJ1-6, with TRBD1 as a possible D gene (6 bases). CDR1 LNHDA and CDR2 SQIVND come from the germline V gene (reference sequence). This CDR3 region has 13 residues. V was shortened by 8 bases and J by 8 bases, with 13 bases between the two germline ends. CDR3 sequence: CASRYPGDSPLHF. DNA of the CDR3: TGTGCCAGTCGGTACCCAGGGGATTCACCCCTCCACTTT.

The J gene is TRBJ2-1, the V gene TRBV3-1 (or the pseudogene TRBV3-2), with 7 bases matching TRBD2. Germline trimming cut 0 bases from V and 4 bases from J; bases unmatched to any gene: 9. This CDR3 spans 17 amino acids. CDR1 is LGHDT and CDR2 is YNNKEL in the germline V gene (reference sequence). For the CDR3, the DNA is TGTGCCAGCAGCCAAGAAGGCCTACGGGAGGTTTACAATGAGCAGTTCTTC. Protein: CASSQEGLREVYNEQFF.

This sequence joins TRBV3-1 (or the pseudogene TRBV3-2) and TRBJ1-3, with 7 positions matching TRBD1. The CDR3 loop spans 14 amino acids. Looked up from germline, CDR1 is LGHDT and CDR2 is YNNKEL (reference sequence). Unmatched junction bases numbered 0, after V lost 2 bases and J lost 2 bases. The CDR3 loop is CASSQTGAGNTIYF. For the CDR3, the DNA is TGTGCCAGCAGCCAAACAGGGGCTGGAAACACCATATATTTT.

The chain has TRBV19 and TRBJ2-5; D is possibly TRBD1 (5 bases). The CDR3 is 16 residues long. Germline-derived CDR1 and CDR2 are LNHDA and SQIVND (reference sequence). V was pared by 3 bases and J by 2 bases, with 16 bases between. The CDR3 is CASSIGTGWGQETQYF. CDR3 nucleotides: TGTGCCAGTAGTATTGGAACAGGTTGGGGACAAGAGACCCAGTACTTC.

Concerning this clone itself: The sample carries other DNA sequences with the same CDR3. The rearrangement links TRBV24-1 to TRBJ2-1, with 8 bases fitting TRBD1. V lost 3 bases, J lost 9 bases, and 3 bases stayed unmatched. Germline values: CDR1 KGHDR, CDR2 SFDVKD. The CDR3 has 13 amino acids. The CDR3 coding sequence is TGTGCCACCAGTGATAGGACAGGGCTTGAGCAGTTCTTC. Its protein product is CATSDRTGLEQFF.